Below, 16 T cell receptor beta chains from the same sample are listed, as sequenced in a study of blood T cell repertoires in COVID-19 (dated by TCRdb to 2019 to 2021). Library preparation employed the immunoSEQ multiplex PCR assay. As stored in TCRdb, this immuneACCESS dataset retains in-frame rearrangements with V and J assigned. A fraction of the clones does not appear; measured against another copy, unresolved V genes explain less than half of the discrepancy, and the remainder lacks a known reason. This sample gives about 250,000 clones in total; roughly 80% of them show up just once. About 4.4% of the sample is taken by the ten largest. Source material: peripheral blood. The origin of the receptors is a man aged 50 to 60 with active or convalescent COVID-19.

The chain joins TRBV6-5 to TRBJ2-1; 8 positions match TRBD1. This CDR3 contains 14 residues. J lost 8 bases, V lost 6 bases, and 9 bases had no gene match. In germline, CDR1 is MNHEY, CDR2 SVGAGI. DNA of the CDR3: TGTGCCAGCAGGGGGACAGGCTCTCTCGATGAGCAGTTCTTC. Protein sequence: CASRGTGSLDEQFF.

V usage is TRBV7-6 and J usage is TRBJ2-2, with 13 bases matching TRBD2. V shed 1 base and J 2 bases; nucleotides not matched to a gene: 1. There are 17 residues in the CDR3. In germline, CDR1 is SGHVS, CDR2 FNYEAQ. The CDR3 DNA reads as TGTGCCAGCAGCTTAGGACTAGCGGGGGGAAACACCGGGGAGCTGTTTTTT. Residues: CASSLGLAGGNTGELFF.

The chain is built from TRBV29-1 and TRBJ2-1; D is perhaps TRBD1 (6 bases). This CDR3 comprises 12 residues. Trimming took off 8 bases at V and 8 bases at J, with 16 bases between the two ends. The germline gives CDR1 SQVTM, CDR2 ANQGSEA. Here the CDR3 reads CSFRGNSDEQFF. CDR3 DNA sequence: TGCAGCTTCAGGGGCAACAGCGATGAGCAGTTCTTC.

V is TRBV15 and J is TRBJ2-1, with TRBD2 matching over 8 bases. There are 15 residues in the CDR3. Germline V gene data show CDR1 as LNHNV and CDR2 as YYDKDF (reference sequence). V gave up 0 bases and J gave up 9 bases; unmatched junction bases: 7. The DNA for the CDR3 is TGTGCCACCAGCAGAGACGCGGGGGGATTGGGTGAGCAGTTCTTC. This encodes CATSRDAGGLGEQFF.

The chain employs TRBV5-5 and TRBJ2-1, with D maybe TRBD1 (7 bases). CDR1 and CDR2 from the germline V gene are SGHKS and YYEKEE (reference sequence). This CDR3 is 18 amino acids long. V was cut by 0 bases and J by 0 bases, with 16 bases left in between. CDR3: CASSLAAGGYSSYNEQFF. The CDR3 DNA reads as TGTGCCAGCAGCTTGGCCGCAGGGGGGTACAGCTCCTACAATGAGCAGTTCTTC.

The V call is TRBV11-2, the J call TRBJ2-1, with D perhaps matching TRBD2 (7 bases). Germline CDR1 and CDR2: SGHAT and FQNNGV. V was trimmed by 2 bases and J by 9 bases, leaving 14 bases between them. The CDR3 is made up of 14 amino acids. The CDR3 nucleotides are TGTGCCAGCAGCTTAAGTCGGGGGGCTATTGAGCAGTTCTTC. Translation gives CASSLSRGAIEQFF.

This chain joins TRBV28 and TRBJ1-1, with D perhaps matching TRBD1 (6 bases). The germline V gene has CDR1 MDHEN and CDR2 SYDVKM. The CDR3 covers 16 residues. Trimming left V 5 bases short and J 3 bases short, with 19 bases between. This chain's CDR3 is CASSPSTGLEDTEAFF. Here the CDR3 DNA reads TGTGCCAGCAGTCCCTCGACAGGTCTGGAGGACACTGAAGCTTTCTTT.

This clone was seen a few times. The chain combines TRBV30 with TRBJ1-6; TRBD1 aligns across 9 bases. Germline V gene sequence: CDR1 GTSNPN, CDR2 SVGIG (reference sequence). V was clipped by 5 bases and J by 10 bases; unmatched bases: 9. The CDR3 runs to 14 residues. CDR3 residues: CAWGGTGNASPLHF. CDR3 coding DNA: TGTGCCTGGGGGGGGACAGGGAATGCCTCACCCCTCCACTTT.

The chain links TRBV14 to TRBJ1-1; no clear D gene. V lost 5 bases to trimming and J lost 4 bases, with 11 bases between them. This CDR3 contains 13 residues. Germline CDR1 is SGHDN and CDR2 is FVKESK. In nucleotides, the CDR3 is TGTGCCAGCAGCTTCCGGGAGAGCACTGAAGCTTTCTTT. It yields the protein CASSFRESTEAFF.

The rearrangement joins TRBV5-5 to TRBJ1-2, with 8 bases lining up with TRBD1. The junction had 5 bases not matched to a gene; V was cut back by 0 bases and J by 7 bases. Per germline, CDR1 SGHKS and CDR2 YYEKEE (reference sequence). CDR3 size: 14 residues. CDR3 nucleotides: TGTGCCAGCAGCTTGGGGACAGGGATCAGTGGCTACACCTTC. This codes for CASSLGTGISGYTF.

The rearrangement uses TRBV9 and TRBJ1-5; the D gene is possibly TRBD1 (5 bases). The germline V gene encodes CDR1 SGDLS and CDR2 YYNGEE. The CDR3 totals 16 residues. The V and J ends lost 0 bases and 4 bases respectively, with 14 bases between them. The CDR3 DNA follows: TGTGCCAGCAGCGTAGCTTGGCAGGGAGGTAATCAGCCCCAGCATTTT. Translated, it gives CASSVAWQGGNQPQHF.

V is TRBV6-2 or TRBV6-3 and J is TRBJ2-1, with D perhaps TRBD2 (6 bases). Per germline, CDR1 MNHEY and CDR2 SVGEGT. The V gene lost 5 bases and the J gene lost 9 bases, with 20 bases spanning the gap. The CDR3 loop spans 15 amino acids. As DNA, the CDR3 is TGTGCCAGCAGTCTTAATACGGGACTCCGGGGTGAGCAGTTCTTC. It codes for CASSLNTGLRGEQFF.

V is TRBV5-1 and J is TRBJ2-3, with a tentative D call TRBD2 (7 bases). Germline V gives CDR1 SGHRS, CDR2 YFSETQ. The V gene lost 0 bases and the J gene lost 3 bases, with 23 bases spanning the gap. This CDR3 has 19 amino acids. CDR3 amino acids: CASSLGTGQAGAVTDTQYF. The CDR3 region has the DNA TGCGCCAGCAGCTTGGGGACGGGTCAGGCGGGGGCAGTAACAGATACGCAGTATTTT.

This chain joins TRBV21-1 and TRBJ1-1; whether TRBD1, the table's D call, matches the DNA was not checked. TRBV21-1 is recorded as a pseudogene. This CDR3 contains 14 residues. CDR3 DNA: TGTGCCAGCAGTCTTTCAGGGGCGGGCACTGAAGCTTTCTTT. It yields the protein CASSLSGAGTEAFF.

This clone was counted a single time. The chain is built from TRBV3-1 (or the pseudogene TRBV3-2) and TRBJ2-7; 10 nucleotides align to TRBD2. The CDR3 totals 19 residues. The V and J ends lost 2 bases and 3 bases, in that order; junction bases with no gene match: 16. Looked up from germline, CDR1 is LGHDT and CDR2 is YNNKEL (reference sequence). The CDR3 loop is CASSQTELTLAGADYEQYF. CDR3 coding DNA: TGTGCCAGCAGCCAAACCGAATTGACCCTAGCGGGGGCCGACTACGAGCAGTACTTC.

The chain combines TRBV6-6 with TRBJ1-1, with TRBD1 identical over 7 bases. Unmatched junction bases numbered 7, after V lost 6 bases and J lost 6 bases. CDR1 is MNHNY and CDR2 is SVGAGI in the germline V gene (reference sequence). The CDR3 spans 13 residues. CDR3 nucleotides: TGTGCCAGCAGCCCGGAGGGGGCTGCTGAAGCTTTCTTT. Translation gives CASSPEGAAEAFF.